The clone carrying this T cell receptor (beta chain) has more than one count but fewer than ten. This CDR3 is 17 amino acids long. The V and J ends lost 0 bases and 2 bases, in that order; junction bases with no gene match: 4. The sample originates from a study of blood T cell repertoires in COVID-19. The table came from immunoSEQ multiplex PCR; TCRdb's copy has only in-frame clones and leaves some out. The sample shows nearly 250,000 clones, roughly 85% of them seen only once. Sequenced: PBMCs or T cells enriched from blood (not recorded which). This clonotype was sampled from a woman aged 50 to 60 with acute COVID-19. The chain couples TRBV23-1 to TRBJ1-5; 10 nucleotides align to TRBD1. TRBV23-1 is filed as an ORF, its function uncertain. In nucleotides, the CDR3 is TGCGCCAGCAGTCAATCGGGGGACAGGGGTGGCAATCAGCCCCAGCATTTT. Its protein product is CASSQSGDRGGNQPQHF.